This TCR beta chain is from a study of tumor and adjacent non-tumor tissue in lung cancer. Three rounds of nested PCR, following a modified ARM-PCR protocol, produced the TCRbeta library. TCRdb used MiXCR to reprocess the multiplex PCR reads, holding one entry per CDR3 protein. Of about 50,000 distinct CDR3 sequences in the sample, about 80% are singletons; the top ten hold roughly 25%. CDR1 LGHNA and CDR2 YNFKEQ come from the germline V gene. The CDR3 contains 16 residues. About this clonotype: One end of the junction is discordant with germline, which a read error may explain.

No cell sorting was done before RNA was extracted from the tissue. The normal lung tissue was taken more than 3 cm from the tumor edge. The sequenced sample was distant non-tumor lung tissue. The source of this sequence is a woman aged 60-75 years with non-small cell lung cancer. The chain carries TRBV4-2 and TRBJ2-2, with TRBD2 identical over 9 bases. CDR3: CTSGQAAREGTGELFF. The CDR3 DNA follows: TGTACCAGCGGCCAAGCGGCGCGGGAGGGCACCGGGGAGCTGTTTTTT.